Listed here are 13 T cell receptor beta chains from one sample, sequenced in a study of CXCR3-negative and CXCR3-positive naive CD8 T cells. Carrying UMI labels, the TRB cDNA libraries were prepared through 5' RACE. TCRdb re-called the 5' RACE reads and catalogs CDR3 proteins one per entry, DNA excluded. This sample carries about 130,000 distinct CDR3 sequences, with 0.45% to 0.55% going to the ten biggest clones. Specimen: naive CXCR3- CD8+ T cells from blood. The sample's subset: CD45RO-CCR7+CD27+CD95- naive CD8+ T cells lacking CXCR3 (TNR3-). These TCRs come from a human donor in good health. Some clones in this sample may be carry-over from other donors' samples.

The CDR3 loop reads CASSFDRVQETQYF. The chain combines TRBV6-6 with TRBJ2-5; the TRBD1 assignment by TCRdb is unverifiable without DNA. In germline, CDR1 is MNHNY, CDR2 SVGAGI (reference sequence). The CDR3 totals 14 residues.

CDR3 amino acids: CSARVRTYNEQFF. The chain is built from TRBV20-1 and TRBJ2-1. Germline lookup yields CDR1 DFQATT and CDR2 SNEGSKA (reference sequence). The CDR3 is 13 residues long.

The CDR3 reads CSVGGTQILFTQYF. This sequence joins TRBV29-1 and TRBJ2-3; TCRdb's D call of TRBD1 is untestable without DNA. This CDR3 has 14 amino acids. The germline V gene has CDR1 SQVTM and CDR2 ANQGSEA.

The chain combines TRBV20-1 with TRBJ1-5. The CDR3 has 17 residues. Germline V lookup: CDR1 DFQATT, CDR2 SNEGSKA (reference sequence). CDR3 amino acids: CSAREQRAGLVFQPQHF.

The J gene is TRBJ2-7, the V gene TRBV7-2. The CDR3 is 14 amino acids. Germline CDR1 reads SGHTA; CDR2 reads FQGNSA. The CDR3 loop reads CASSYTGGSYEQYF.

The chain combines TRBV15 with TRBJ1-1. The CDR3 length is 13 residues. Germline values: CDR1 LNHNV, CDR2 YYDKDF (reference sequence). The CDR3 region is CATADQENTEAFF.

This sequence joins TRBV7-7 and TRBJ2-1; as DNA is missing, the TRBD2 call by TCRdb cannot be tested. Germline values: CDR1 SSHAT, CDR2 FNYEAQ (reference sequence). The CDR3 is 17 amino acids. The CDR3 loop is CASSFGPGTSVYNEQFF.

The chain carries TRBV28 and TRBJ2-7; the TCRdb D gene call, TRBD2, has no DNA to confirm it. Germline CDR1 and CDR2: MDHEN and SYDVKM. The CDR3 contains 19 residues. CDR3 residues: CASSFGLASGRVGNYEQYF.

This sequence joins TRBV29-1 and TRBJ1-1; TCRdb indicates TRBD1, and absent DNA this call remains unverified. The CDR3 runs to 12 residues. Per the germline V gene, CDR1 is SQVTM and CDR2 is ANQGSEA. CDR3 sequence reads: CSDQGARPEAFF.

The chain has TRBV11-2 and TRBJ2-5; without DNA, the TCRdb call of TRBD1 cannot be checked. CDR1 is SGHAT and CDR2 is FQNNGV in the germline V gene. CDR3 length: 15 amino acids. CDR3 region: CASSLGSGAEETQYF.

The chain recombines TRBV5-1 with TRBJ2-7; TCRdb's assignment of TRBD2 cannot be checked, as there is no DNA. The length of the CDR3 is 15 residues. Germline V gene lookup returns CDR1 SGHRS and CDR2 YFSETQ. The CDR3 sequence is CASSLVLEGRREQYF.

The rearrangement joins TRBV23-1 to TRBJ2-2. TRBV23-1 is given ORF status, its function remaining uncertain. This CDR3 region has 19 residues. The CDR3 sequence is CASSPYRMDEDANTGELFF.

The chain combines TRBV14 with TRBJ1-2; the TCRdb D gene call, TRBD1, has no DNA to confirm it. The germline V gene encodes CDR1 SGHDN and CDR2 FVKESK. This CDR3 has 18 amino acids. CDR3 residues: CASSQALGRTGVDYGYTF.